This T cell receptor (beta chain) was observed in a study of CD8+ T cells in alopecia areata. In the study overall: Each day, treated patients took oral tofacitinib twice, at 5 to 10 mg per dose.

The CDR3 covers 13 residues. V was pared by 6 bases and J by 3 bases, with 11 bases between. Germline V CDR1 and CDR2: SNHLY, FYNNEI. Treatment noted: oral pan-JAK inhibitor, 5-10 mg twice daily. It was cDNA, reverse transcribed from extracted RNA, that served as the sequencing template. The assay was immunoSEQ multiplex PCR, and TCRdb's table has in-frame clones only and misses some. The data hold fewer than 250,000 clones, with 60% observed a single time. The rearrangement joins TRBV2 to TRBJ1-1, with D unclear. The sequences come from CD4+ T cells sorted from blood, collected at week 4, from a patient treated with tofacitinib. The TCR comes from a human donor with alopecia areata. CDR3 nucleotide sequence: TGTGCCAGCAGGTCAGGACGGGACACTGAAGCTTTCTTT. It encodes CASRSGRDTEAFF.